This T cell receptor beta chain was documented in a study of beta chain features in type 1 diabetes (dated by TCRdb to the late 2010s). Background on the whole study: Mean age, gender distribution, total cell number and subset yield did not differ between patients and healthy donors. Whereas all 30 or so donors provided naive and central memory subsets, regulatory and stem cell-like memory subsets were isolated from just 8 patients and roughly 8 healthy donors. A total of about 100,000,000 sorted cells were examined across all samples, and RNA yield correlated strongly with the number of cells per subset. The study compared the TCRB repertoires of sorted circulating CD4+ T cell subsets in recently diagnosed type 1 diabetes patients with those in matched healthy donors.

The entire amount of isolated RNA was reverse transcribed using the High Capacity cDNA Reverse Transcription Kit, so the sequenced TCRB transcripts were expressed ones. Naive, central memory and regulatory T cell samples underwent deep immunoSEQ sequencing, averaging about 3.57 million total reads per sample. Sorted cells were lysed in RLT buffer, and RNA was extracted using DNase-treated RNeasy Micro or Mini kits according to cell number. To prevent cross-contamination, every cell subset was processed on its own, while patient and healthy donor samples were processed together. Using the immunoSEQ multiplex PCR, TCRB sequences were amplified from cDNA into 87-bp fragments spanning the CDR3 region. The amplicons were sequenced using the Illumina HiSeq platform. The authors' pipeline ran thus. Synthetic template baselines were used to correct PCR bias computationally, reads within Hamming distance 2 were collapsed together, and singletons that could not be merged were discarded. Reads were aligned to IMGT to assign V, D and J genes, CDR3 length, and insertions or deletions at six rearrangement sites. Within each subset, clonotype counts were normalized to sorted cell number, after which true diversity and Gini coefficients were computed with the tcR R package. The overlap coefficient, calculated on TCRB nucleotide sequences, was used to quantify repertoire sharing. The table was pulled from immuneACCESS by TCRdb, which kept in-frame rearrangements only. Such tables lose some clones; where checked, under half of the loss comes from unresolved V genes, and the rest has no known cause. From that table come the V and J calls and clone size; the DNA was used to work out D and trimming. The sample yields around 300,000 clones; about 8% were counted once. The ten most abundant clones make up more than 0.9% of the sample.

General findings and caveats noted by the study authors: Because cDNA was sequenced instead of genomic DNA, activated cells with high expression could be over-represented, although the groups did not differ in activation or CD3 levels. Naive, central memory and regulatory TCRB repertoires appeared more similar among patients than among healthy donors. At VDJ recombination sites, patients with type 1 diabetes made fewer insertions and deleted more nucleotides, a pattern implying thymic rearrangement abnormalities. HLA sub-analyses involved small numbers of individuals, so any influence of HLA type on TCRB rearrangement remained unresolved. A moderate but significant shortening of TCRB CDR3 length was observed in type 1 diabetes patients in all four CD4+ subsets. PCR might favor shorter templates, but patient and control samples were amplified and corrected together, so any skew would affect both groups equally.

From each donor, a single peripheral blood sample of 100 to 150 mL on average was drawn into heparinised tubes. Using a panel that included CD45RO, CCR7, CD25, CD127, CD95 and CD27, naive, central memory, regulatory and stem cell-like memory CD4+ T cells were sorted on a BD FACSAria II. A purity above 95% was achieved for all sorted populations. Right away, PBMCs were isolated by Lymphoprep density gradient centrifugation and were stained directly, with no culture step. So that batch effects would be minimized, each experiment stained and sorted samples in pairs, pairing one healthy donor with one patient. From cysteine to phenylalanine, the CDR3 is 16 amino acids long. This entry keeps only the CDR3 DNA: 48 bases, framed from base 1. V is cut back by 5 bases and J by 3 bases, with 9 bases in the junction unmatched. The germline V gene (reference sequence) supplies CDR1 MNHEY and CDR2 SMNVEV. A remark on this clone: Its antigen target is currently unknown. The input lacks base qualities; no much larger clone sits a single base away.

This chain joins TRBV27 to TRBJ1-4; TRBD1 matches 7 bases in the middle. The sequence derives from a young woman in good health. Sequencing was done on a sample of central memory CD4+ T cells from blood. The CDR3 region: CASSATGLRSNEKLFF. The DNA sequence is given as TGTGCCAGCAGTGCGACAGGGCTTAGGTCTAATGAAAAACTGTTTTTT.